The 28 T cell receptor beta chains below come from one sample, sequenced in a study of beta chain features in type 1 diabetes. Sequencing targeted expressed TCRB transcripts, as all isolated RNA had been reverse transcribed. Profiled with immunoSEQ multiplex PCR; TCRdb holds only in-frame clones, not every one. The table has around 400,000 clones, roughly 13% seen once; the top ten hold around 0.015%. The specimen was naive CD4+ T cells from blood. The source of these receptors is a man younger than 30 in good health.

The V call is TRBV10-3, the J call TRBJ2-5; a possible D gene is TRBD2 (6 bases). The tail of the sequence fits TRBJ2-7 better, so the J call may be wrong. Looked up from germline, CDR1 is ENHRY and CDR2 is SYGVKD. The CDR3 sequence is 13 residues long. CDR3 loop: CATTTGGIYEQYF. CDR3 DNA: TGTGCCACCACCACGGGCGGGATCTACGAGCAGTACTTC.

V is TRBV6-6 and J is TRBJ1-1, with D tentatively TRBD1 (6 bases). CDR1 and CDR2 (germline): MNHNY, SVGAGI (reference sequence). CDR3 length: 12 residues. Between the trimmed V and J ends, which lost 4 bases and 3 bases, there was a span of 6 bases. The CDR3 DNA reads as TGTGCCAGCAGTTCAGGGGACACTGAAGCTTTCTTT. This encodes CASSSGDTEAFF.

This rearrangement joins TRBV14 to TRBJ2-2; the D gene is possibly TRBD2 (7 bases). Germline V gene lookup returns CDR1 SGHDN and CDR2 FVKESK. V shed 1 base and J shed 5 bases, with 17 bases lying between them. This CDR3 comprises 17 residues. As DNA, the CDR3 is TGTGCCAGCAGCCAAGTTCTCCGGGGGGCAGAAACCGGGGAGCTGTTTTTT. Amino acid sequence: CASSQVLRGAETGELFF.

This clone has more than one count but fewer than ten. The chain recombines TRBV7-9 with TRBJ2-1, with 7 bases aligning to TRBD2. Looked up from germline, CDR1 is SEHNR and CDR2 is FQNEAQ (reference sequence). The CDR3 loop spans 14 amino acids. Trimming removed 3 bases from V and 6 bases from J; junction bases left unmatched: 5. This chain's CDR3 is CASSFRLASNEQFF. The CDR3 nucleotides are TGTGCCAGCAGCTTCCGACTAGCCTCCAATGAGCAGTTCTTC.

V usage is TRBV6-6 and J usage is TRBJ2-2, with D perhaps TRBD1 (5 bases). The CDR3 contains 15 residues. V was pared by 2 bases and J by 1 base, with 8 bases between. CDR1 and CDR2 (germline): MNHNY, SVGAGI (reference sequence). Here the CDR3 DNA reads TGTGCCAGCAGTTACAGGGGCTTGAACACCGGGGAGCTGTTTTTT. Its translation: CASSYRGLNTGELFF.

This clone has more than one count but fewer than ten. The V gene is TRBV2, the J gene TRBJ2-3, with 9 nucleotides matching TRBD1. Losses at the gene ends were 8 bases for V and 9 bases for J; bases not matched to a gene: 6. The length of the CDR3 is 12 residues. Per germline, CDR1 SNHLY and CDR2 FYNNEI. The CDR3 bases are TGTGCCAGCGGGGGACAGGGAGGCACGCAGTATTTT. Translation gives CASGGQGGTQYF. Complete variable domain (other parts from reference TRBV2 and TRBJ2-3): EPEVTQTPSHQVTQMGQEVILRCVPISNHLYFYWYRQILGQKVEFLVSFYNNEISEKSEIFDDQFSVERPDGSNFTLKIRSTKLEDSAMYFCASGGQGGTQYFGPGTRLTVL.

The chain has TRBV27 and TRBJ2-1; 8 bases are a match to TRBD2. The CDR3 consists of 15 residues. The germline V gene has CDR1 MNHEY and CDR2 SMNVEV (reference sequence). V gave up 3 bases and J gave up 3 bases; unmatched junction bases: 4. CDR3 coding DNA: TGTGCCAGCAGTTTTGGCGGGAGGTACTACAATGAGCAGTTCTTC. Amino acid sequence: CASSFGGRYYNEQFF.

This clone was recorded a few times. The rearrangement links TRBV15 to TRBJ2-5; 9 bases agree with TRBD2. CDR3 length: 15 residues. V lost 1 base, J lost 5 bases, and 5 bases stayed unmatched. CDR1 and CDR2 from the germline V gene are LNHNV and YYDKDF (reference sequence). Written as DNA, the CDR3 is TGTGCCACCAGCAGAGGGGCTAGCGGGACGGAGACCCAGTACTTC. Translation: CATSRGASGTETQYF.

The table lists this clone with a few counts. This chain connects TRBV18 to TRBJ1-5, with D perhaps TRBD1 (5 bases). The V and J ends lost 6 bases and 1 base respectively, with 13 bases between them. The CDR3 loop spans 15 amino acids. Germline CDR1 KGHSH, CDR2 LQKENI. The CDR3 region is CASSAGRASNQPQHF. CDR3 in DNA: TGTGCCAGCTCGGCAGGCAGGGCCAGCAATCAGCCCCAGCATTTT.

The rearrangement uses TRBV4-2 and TRBJ2-5, with D tentatively TRBD2 (6 bases). The J call may be faulty, since TRBJ2-7 better matches the DNA end. Germline CDR1 LGHNA, CDR2 YNFKEQ. There are 17 residues in the CDR3. CDR3 sequence: CASSQEPRLDRSYEQYF. For the CDR3, the DNA is TGTGCCAGCAGCCAAGAGCCCCGACTAGACCGCTCCTACGAGCAGTACTTC.

The genes are TRBV7-9 and TRBJ2-7; D gene unclear. The CDR3 runs to 13 residues. Trimming removed 5 bases at V and 3 bases at J, with 11 bases between. Per the germline V gene, CDR1 is SEHNR and CDR2 is FQNEAQ (reference sequence). The CDR3 protein is CASSPRSYYEQYF. DNA of the CDR3: TGTGCCAGCAGCCCCAGATCGTACTACGAGCAGTACTTC.

This clone turned up a few times. The chain has TRBV28 and TRBJ2-4, with TRBD1 matching over 8 bases. The length of the CDR3 is 13 residues. Germline values: CDR1 MDHEN, CDR2 SYDVKM. V shed 5 bases, J shed 9 bases, and the junction held 6 bases outside the gene matches. CDR3 sequence: CASSPQGVPIQYF. In DNA, the CDR3 is TGTGCCAGCAGTCCACAGGGGGTGCCCATTCAGTACTTC.

This clone was seen repeatedly, ten times or more. The V and J genes are TRBV9 and TRBJ2-2; 7 nucleotides match TRBD1. Germline CDR1 and CDR2: SGDLS and YYNGEE. V lost 4 bases, J lost 4 bases, and 7 bases stayed unmatched. This CDR3 has 15 amino acids. CDR3 region: CASSTRQGGTGELFF. The CDR3 DNA reads TGTGCCAGCAGCACCCGACAGGGCGGCACCGGGGAGCTGTTTTTT.

The chain has TRBV14 and TRBJ2-3, with D maybe TRBD2 (7 bases). Germline CDR1 is SGHDN and CDR2 is FVKESK. The germline V and J ends were trimmed by 4 bases and 6 bases, with 14 bases remaining between them. The CDR3 extends over 14 amino acids. For the CDR3, the DNA is TGTGCCAGCAGCCCCCTAGGGGGGGACGATACGCAGTATTTT. Translation gives CASSPLGGDDTQYF. Looking up the rest from reference TRBV14 and TRBJ2-3 gives the full variable domain: EAGVTQFPSHSVIEKGQTVTLRCDPISGHDNLYWYRRVMGKEIKFLLHFVKESKQDESGMPNNRFLAERTGGTYSTLKVQPAELEDSGVYFCASSPLGGDDTQYFGPGTRLTVL.

In regard to this clone: Other DNA sequences in this specimen translate into the identical CDR3. This sequence joins TRBV10-3 and TRBJ2-7; perhaps D is TRBD1 or TRBD2 (5 bases each). CDR3 size: 12 residues. The V gene's germline CDR1 is ENHRY and CDR2 SYGVKD. V gave up 6 bases and J gave up 4 bases, with 10 bases separating them. CDR3 residues: CAISEGQYEQYF. In DNA form, the CDR3 reads TGTGCCATCAGCGAGGGGCAGTACGAGCAGTACTTC.

J is TRBJ1-1 and V is TRBV21-1. TRBV21-1 corresponds to a pseudogene. The CDR3 length is 14 residues. CDR3 loop: CASSNVAICTEAFF. The CDR3 DNA is TGTGCCAGCAGCAATGTTGCGATCTGCACTGAAGCTTTCTTT.

This chain joins TRBV15 and TRBJ2-5; 7 nucleotides line up with TRBD1. V lost 0 bases to trimming and J lost 5 bases; unmatched junction nucleotides: 6. The CDR3 is 15 residues long. Germline loops: CDR1 LNHNV, CDR2 YYDKDF (reference sequence). CDR3 nucleotide sequence: TGTGCCACCAGCAGAGACATAGGGGGCTGGGAGACCCAGTACTTC. Protein: CATSRDIGGWETQYF.

This clone was seen only a few times. The rearrangement uses TRBV5-4 and TRBJ2-1; 7 bases match TRBD2. The CDR3 length is 15 residues. CDR1 is SGHNT and CDR2 is YYREEE in the germline V gene (reference sequence). Losses at the gene ends were 5 bases for V and 0 bases for J; bases not matched to a gene: 5. The CDR3 protein is CASRDASGSYNEQFF. The CDR3 DNA reads as TGTGCCAGCAGAGACGCTAGCGGCTCCTACAATGAGCAGTTCTTC.

The rearrangement links TRBV18 to TRBJ2-5, with 7 nucleotides matching TRBD2. The CDR3 contains 18 residues. Germline loops: CDR1 KGHSH, CDR2 LQKENI. With 3 bases clipped from V and 2 bases from J, the junction kept 15 bases outside the gene matches. The CDR3 reads CASSPQALTSQIQETQYF. The CDR3 coding sequence is TGTGCCAGCTCACCCCAAGCTTTGACTAGCCAAATTCAAGAGACCCAGTACTTC.

The CDR3 protein is CATSATPGLATNNEQFF. CDR3 DNA: TGTGCCACCTCAGCAACCCCCGGACTAGCGACCAACAATGAGCAGTTCTTC. This chain connects TRBV15 to TRBJ2-1; 9 bases line up with TRBD2. The germline V gene encodes CDR1 LNHNV and CDR2 YYDKDF (reference sequence). The CDR3 contains 17 residues. The junction had 16 bases not matched to a gene; V was cut back by 8 bases and J by 5 bases.

This clone was recorded a few times. The chain joins TRBV7-9 to TRBJ2-5, with D possibly TRBD2 on 5 matching bases. With 1 base removed from V and 1 base from J, the gap between germline ends came to 7 bases. Looked up from germline, CDR1 is SEHNR and CDR2 is FQNEAQ (reference sequence). This CDR3 is built from 14 residues. The CDR3 here is CASSLGGSQETQYF. The DNA for the CDR3 is TGTGCCAGCAGCTTAGGAGGGTCCCAAGAGACCCAGTACTTC.

This clone was detected ten times or more. The chain links TRBV23-1 to TRBJ2-5; 7 bases are a match to TRBD1. TRBV23-1 has ORF status, its function being uncertain. V lost 9 bases and J lost 5; bases outside the gene matches: 12. The CDR3 contains 14 residues. Here the CDR3 DNA reads TGCGCCAGGGCCAGGACAGGCCGCTTTGAGACCCAGTACTTC. Its translation is CARARTGRFETQYF.

This clone occurred a few times. The chain is built from TRBV28 and TRBJ2-6, with 8 bases aligning to TRBD1. This CDR3 has 15 amino acids. Trimming took 5 bases from V and 4 from J; bases not matched to a gene: 4. Germline V lookup: CDR1 MDHEN, CDR2 SYDVKM. CDR3 region: CASSDQGAGANVLTF. DNA for the CDR3: TGTGCCAGCAGTGATCAGGGGGCAGGGGCCAACGTCCTGACTTTC.

The chain is built from TRBV18 and TRBJ1-1; tentatively, D is TRBD1 (5 bases). CDR3 size: 14 residues. Germline CDR1 and CDR2: KGHSH and LQKENI. V lost 1 base to trimming and J lost 6 bases, with 12 bases between them. The CDR3 loop is CASSPLSGRPEAFF. The DNA for the CDR3 is TGTGCCAGCTCACCACTTTCAGGGCGACCTGAAGCTTTCTTT. The entire variable domain, with the rest obtained from reference TRBV18 and TRBJ1-1, is as follows: NAGVMQNPRHLVRRRGQEARLRCSPMKGHSHVYWYRQLPEEGLKFMVYLQKENIIDESGMPKERFSAEFPKEGPSILRIQQVVRGDSAAYFCASSPLSGRPEAFFGQGTRLTVV.

V and J are TRBV4-3 and TRBJ1-2, with 7 bases aligning to TRBD1. Germline CDR1 LGHNA, CDR2 YSLEER. The CDR3 has 16 amino acids. The V segment lost 1 base and the J segment 7 bases; nucleotides outside the gene matches: 12. DNA of the CDR3: TGCGCCAGCAGCCAAGCAGGATCAGGGGGGTATGCTGGCTACACCTTC. Encoded protein: CASSQAGSGGYAGYTF.

The chain is built from TRBV11-3 and TRBJ2-3; 9 bases fit TRBD1. CDR1 is SGHNT and CDR2 is YENEEA in the germline V gene. CDR3 size: 15 residues. The J segment lost 5 bases and the V segment lost 5 bases, leaving 8 bases of the junction unmatched. The CDR3 loop is CASSPRQGGIDTQYF. In DNA form, the CDR3 reads TGTGCCAGCAGCCCCCGACAGGGGGGAATAGATACGCAGTATTTT.

This clone has more than one count but fewer than ten. This chain connects TRBV7-9 to TRBJ1-2; D unclear. Germline V lookup: CDR1 SEHNR, CDR2 FQNEAQ (reference sequence). The CDR3 has 11 amino acids. Trimming removed 6 bases from V and 3 bases from J, with 5 bases in between. The CDR3: CASSRDYGYTF. The CDR3 nucleotides are TGTGCCAGCAGTCGAGACTATGGCTACACCTTC.

The rearrangement joins TRBV15 to TRBJ2-7, with TRBD1 as a possible D gene (6 bases). V was shortened by 0 bases and J by 7 bases, with 10 bases between the two germline ends. The V gene's germline CDR1 is LNHNV and CDR2 YYDKDF (reference sequence). The CDR3 extends over 13 amino acids. The CDR3 protein is CATSRDPQGEQYF. The CDR3 nucleotides read TGTGCCACCAGCAGAGATCCGCAGGGGGAGCAGTACTTC.